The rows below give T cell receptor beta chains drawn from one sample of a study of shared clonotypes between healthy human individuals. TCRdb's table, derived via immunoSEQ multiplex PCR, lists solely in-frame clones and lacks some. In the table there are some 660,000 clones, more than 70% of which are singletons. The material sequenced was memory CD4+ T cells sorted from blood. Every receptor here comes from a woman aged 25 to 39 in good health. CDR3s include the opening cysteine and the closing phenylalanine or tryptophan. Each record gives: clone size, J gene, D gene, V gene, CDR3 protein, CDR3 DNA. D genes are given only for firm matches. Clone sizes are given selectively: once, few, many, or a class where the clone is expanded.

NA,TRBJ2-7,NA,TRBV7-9,CASRGVAGGAHEQYF,TGTGCCAGCAGGGGGGTGGCAGGAGGCGCCCACGAGCAGTACTTC
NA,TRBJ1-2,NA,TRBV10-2,CASRAAHRYGYTF,TGCGCCAGCCGGGCGGCGCACCGCTATGGCTACACCTTC
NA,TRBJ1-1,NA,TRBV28,CASSQDIKAFF,TGTGCCAGCAGCCAAGATATAAAAGCTTTCTTT
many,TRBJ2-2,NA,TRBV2,CASSERGETGELFF,TGTGCCAGCAGTGAGAGGGGCGAAACCGGGGAGCTGTTTTTT
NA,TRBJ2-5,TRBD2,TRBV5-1,CASSSGTSGNGWGGETQYF,TGCGCCAGCAGCTCCGGGACTAGCGGGAACGGATGGGGTGGTGAGACCCAGTACTTC
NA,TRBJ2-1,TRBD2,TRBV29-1,CSVELVAGEQVDEQFF,TGCAGCGTTGAACTAGTAGCGGGGGAACAAGTCGATGAGCAGTTCTTC
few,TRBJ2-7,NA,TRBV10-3,CAISEAGYSYEQYF,TGTGCCATCAGTGAGGCGGGGTACTCCTACGAGCAGTACTTC
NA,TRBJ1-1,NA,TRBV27,CASSFEGLTEAFF,TGTGCCAGCAGTTTCGAGGGTTTAACTGAAGCTTTCTTT
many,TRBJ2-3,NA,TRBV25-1,CASSGDSTDTQYF,TGTGCCAGCAGTGGGGACAGCACAGATACGCAGTATTTT
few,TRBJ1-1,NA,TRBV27,CASRSSGGRPEAFF,TGTGCCAGCAGGTCTTCCGGGGGGCGGCCTGAAGCTTTCTTT
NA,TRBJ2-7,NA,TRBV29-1,CSVGRGIEQYF,TGCAGCGTTGGTAGGGGGATAGAGCAGTACTTC
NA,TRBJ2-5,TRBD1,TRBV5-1,CASSLGGEGGPQYF,TGCGCCAGCAGTTTAGGGGGCGAGGGTGGTCCCCAGTACTTC